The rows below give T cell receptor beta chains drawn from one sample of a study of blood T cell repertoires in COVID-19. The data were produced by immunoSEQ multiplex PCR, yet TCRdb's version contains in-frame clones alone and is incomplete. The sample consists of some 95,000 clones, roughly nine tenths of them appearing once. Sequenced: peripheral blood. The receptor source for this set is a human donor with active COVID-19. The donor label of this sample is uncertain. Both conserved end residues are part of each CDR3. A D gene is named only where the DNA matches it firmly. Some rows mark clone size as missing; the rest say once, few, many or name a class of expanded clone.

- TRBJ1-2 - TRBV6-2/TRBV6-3 TGTGCCAGCAGTTACTCGAAGGATACAGGGGGCTACACCTTC CASSYSKDTGGYTF
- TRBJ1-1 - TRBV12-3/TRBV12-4 TGTGCCAGCAGTCAGAACACTGAAGCTTTCTTT CASSQNTEAFF
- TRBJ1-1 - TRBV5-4 TGTGCCAGCCGGAGCCTGGCGAACACTGAAGCTTTCTTT CASRSLANTEAFF
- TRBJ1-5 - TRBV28 TGTGCCAGCAGAGAAACAGGGTATAGCAATCAGCCCCAGCATTTT CASRETGYSNQPQHF
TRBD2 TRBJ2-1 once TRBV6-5 TGTGCCAGCAGTTACTCCTCAGCGGGGGAAGGTGAGCAGTTCTTC CASSYSSAGEGEQFF
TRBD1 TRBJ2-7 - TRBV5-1 TGCGCCAGCAGCCGGCAACCAACAGGGGATTACGAGCAGTACTTC CASSRQPTGDYEQYF
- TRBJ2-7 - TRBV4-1 TGCGCCAGCAGCCAAGAGACGGGCGAGCAGTACTTC CASSQETGEQYF
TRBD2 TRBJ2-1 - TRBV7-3 TGTGCCAGCAGCCCCACCCCACCCACTCTAGCGGGACACAATGAGCAGTTCTTC CASSPTPPTLAGHNEQFF
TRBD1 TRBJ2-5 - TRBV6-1 TGTGCCAGCAGTGACCCCGGGACAGAAGAGACCCAGTACTTC CASSDPGTEETQYF
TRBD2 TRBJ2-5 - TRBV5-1 TGCGCCAGCAGCTTTAGCGGGGGCGGGGAGACCCAGTACTTC CASSFSGGGETQYF
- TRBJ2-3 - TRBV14 TGTGCCAGCAGCCTTTGGGCTTCCACAGATACGCAGTATTTT CASSLWASTDTQYF
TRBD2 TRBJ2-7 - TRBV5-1 TGCGCCAGCAGCCATAGCGGGGGGGCCTCCTACGAGCAGTACTTC CASSHSGGASYEQYF
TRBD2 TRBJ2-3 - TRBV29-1 TGCAGCGTTGCGTCCCCGGGGGGTTACACAGATACGCAGTATTTT CSVASPGGYTDTQYF
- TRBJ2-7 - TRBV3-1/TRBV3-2 TGTGCCAGCAGCCAAGTAGGGGGTACCTACGAGCAGTACTTC CASSQVGGTYEQYF
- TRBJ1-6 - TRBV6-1 TGTGCCAGCAGTGAGCAGGTACGGTCACCCCTCCACTTT CASSEQVRSPLHF
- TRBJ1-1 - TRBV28 TGTGCCAGCAGCGGGCGCCGAGGGACTGAAGCTTTCTTT CASSGRRGTEAFF
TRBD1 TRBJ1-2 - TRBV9 TGTGCCAGCAGCGAGAGACAGGGGGCTCTTAACTATGGCTACACCTTC CASSERQGALNYGYTF
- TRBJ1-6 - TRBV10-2 TGCGCCAGCCGTGACGGACAGAATAATTCACCCCTCCACTTT CASRDGQNNSPLHF
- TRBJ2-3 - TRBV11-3 TGTGCCAGCAGCTGGACTGGCACAGATACGCAGTATTTT CASSWTGTDTQYF
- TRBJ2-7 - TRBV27 TGTGCCAGCAGTTTAACAATAACGACAGGTGTGTACGAGCAGTACTTC CASSLTITTGVYEQYF
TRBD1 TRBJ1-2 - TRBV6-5 TGTGCCAGCAGAGGGACAGGGGGCGGAGGCTACACCTTC CASRGTGGGGYTF
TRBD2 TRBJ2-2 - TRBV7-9 TGTGCCAGCAGCCGACTAGCGGGGGTCACCGGGGAGCTGTTTTTT CASSRLAGVTGELFF
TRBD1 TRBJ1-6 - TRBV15 TGTGCCACCAGCAGAGTTACAGGGGTTCAGGGTTCACCCCTCCACTTT CATSRVTGVQGSPLHF
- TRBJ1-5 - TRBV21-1 TGTGCCAGCAGCAGCAGACAGGGCGAACAGCCCCAGCATTTT CASSSRQGEQPQHF
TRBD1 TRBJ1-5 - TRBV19 TGTGCCAGTAGTATAGTCAGGGACAGGGGGAGCAATCAGCCCCAGCATTTT CASSIVRDRGSNQPQHF